This entry concerns a single T cell receptor beta chain. Its antigen is unknown. This table comes from immunoSEQ multiplex PCR, and its TCRdb copy is limited to in-frame clones, with some not included. Of about 95,000 clones in the sample, approximately 78% were seen once. The data derive from a study of radiotherapy plus CTLA-4 blockade in lung cancer. About the research overall: 18% of patients responded objectively, and 31% achieved disease control. Broader study findings: Response was reportedly best predicted by early blood T cell clone dynamics, with interferon-beta. In blood, after radiotherapy plus ipilimumab, tumor-derived TCR clones expanded.

CTLA-4 blockade using ipilimumab, together with focal radiation, was received by patients with chemo-refractory metastatic non-small-cell lung cancer. The CDR3 spans 15 residues. V lost 5 bases, J lost 3 bases, and 8 bases stayed unmatched. Germline assignment: CDR1 LNHDA and CDR2 SQIVND (reference sequence). The chain is built from TRBV19 and TRBJ2-7; 9 bases agree with TRBD1. The clonotype was recovered from a human donor with non-small cell lung cancer who had a partial response to radiotherapy plus ipilimumab. Sample: peripheral blood, taken from a patient treated with radiotherapy plus ipilimumab. The DNA for the CDR3 is TGTGCCAGTAGTGCGGCGGGACAGGGCCTCTACGAGCAGTACTTC. It specifies CASSAAGQGLYEQYF.